This entry lists 21 T cell receptor beta chains sequenced from one sample in a study of T cells in Graves' hyperthyroidism and ophthalmopathy. RNA transcripts yielded amplified TCR beta CDR3 regions. The HTBI primer set served for first-round RT-PCR of the TCR CDR3. A single record per CDR3 protein comes from TCRdb applying MiXCR to the multiplex PCR reads. The table includes hundreds of thousands of distinct CDR3 sequences, less than 30% detected once. The sequenced material came from blood. The receptors shown here come from a man aged 35-49 years with Graves' hyperthyroidism that later progressed to Graves' ophthalmopathy.

This clonotype was counted ten times or more. The chain carries TRBV12-3 or TRBV12-4 and TRBJ1-1; TRBD1 matches 7 bases. CDR3 size: 14 residues. V was clipped by 3 bases and J by 3 bases; unmatched bases: 4. CDR3 sequence (DNA): TGTGCCAGCAGTTTTAAGGGGGCGTACACTGAAGCTTTCTTT. Translated, it gives CASSFKGAYTEAFF.

This clonotype was picked up many times. The chain couples TRBV6-5 to TRBJ2-7; D perhaps matches TRBD2 (6 bases). Germline V gives CDR1 MNHEY, CDR2 SVGAGI. This CDR3 is built from 15 residues. V lost 2 bases, J lost 0 bases, and 11 bases lay in between. The chain's CDR3 is CASSYESGASYEQYF. CDR3 in DNA: TGTGCCAGCAGTTACGAGTCGGGAGCCTCCTACGAGCAGTACTTC.

The sample holds a few counts of this clonotype. The chain recombines TRBV28 with TRBJ2-5; 11 bases match TRBD2. The V gene end was trimmed by 2 bases and the J gene end by 4 bases; junction bases not matched to a gene: 3. The CDR3 totals 15 residues. Germline V gene sequence: CDR1 MDHEN, CDR2 SYDVKM. CDR3 region: CASSLPLAGGETQYF. The CDR3 DNA is TGTGCCAGCAGTTTACCCCTAGCGGGAGGAGAGACCCAGTACTTC. Complete variable domain (other parts from reference TRBV28 and TRBJ2-5): DVKVTQSSRYLVKRTGEKVFLECVQDMDHENMFWYRQDPGLGLRLIYFSYDVKMKEKGDIPEGYSVSREKKERFSLILESASTNQTSMYLCASSLPLAGGETQYFGPGTRLLVL.

Comment on this clonotype: A much bigger clone sits one base away, suggesting this may be a read error. The gene calls are TRBV10-2 and TRBJ1-2; the D gene is possibly TRBD1 (6 bases). The CDR3 extends over 15 amino acids. Germline V gives CDR1 WSHSY, CDR2 SAAADI. CDR3 sequence: CAGSESSGGAAGYTF. The CDR3 region has the DNA TGCGCCGGCAGTGAGTCGAGCGGGGGGGCTGCTGGCTACACCTTC.

This clonotype was seen many times. This clone may be a read error of a much larger clone one base away. The rearrangement uses TRBV7-9 and TRBJ1-2; D gene ambiguous. This CDR3 is 12 amino acids long. V was cut by 4 bases and J by 4 bases, with 7 bases left in between. Germline CDR1 is SEHNR and CDR2 is FQNEAQ (reference sequence). The CDR3 reads CASSSDRYGYTF. The CDR3 DNA follows: TGTGCCAGCAGCTCGGACCGCTATGGCTACACCTTC. The full variable domain, rest sourced from reference TRBV7-9 and TRBJ1-2, is DTGVSQNPRHKITKRGQNVTFRCDPISEHNRLYWYRQTLGQGPEFLTYFQNEAQLEKSRLLSDRFSAERPKGSFSTLEIQRTEQGDSAMYLCASSSDRYGYTFGSGTRLTVV.

The table lists this clonotype with many counts. V gene TRBV27 combines with J gene TRBJ2-2, with D tentatively TRBD2 (5 bases). The CDR3 is 14 amino acids. Germline CDR1 MNHEY, CDR2 SMNVEV (reference sequence). The V gene lost 10 bases and the J gene lost 6 bases, with 18 bases spanning the gap. CDR3 bases: TGTGCCACCTACCCTGGGGAGTGGCCCGGGGAGCTGTTTTTT. This codes for CATYPGEWPGELFF.

This clonotype was recorded only once. The J gene is TRBJ2-7, the V gene TRBV6-1, with unresolved D. CDR3 length: 16 residues. Germline-derived CDR1 and CDR2 are MNHNS and SASEGT. Trimming pared 2 bases from V and 0 bases from J, leaving 14 bases between. CDR3 coding DNA: TGTGCCAGCAGTGAAAGATACCCAGGACCCTCCTACGAGCAGTACTTC. Its translation: CASSERYPGPSYEQYF.

This clonotype was observed at least ten times. The rearrangement links TRBV7-2 to TRBJ2-7; no clear D. The V gene's germline CDR1 is SGHTA and CDR2 FQGNSA. V lost 1 base and J lost 2, with 12 bases in between. The CDR3 runs to 15 residues. CDR3 nucleotides: TGTGCCAGCAGCTTAGTCGGAGTGCCCCCCTACGAGCAGTACTTC. It specifies CASSLVGVPPYEQYF. Full variable domain (outside the CDR3, taken from reference TRBV7-2 and TRBJ2-7): GAGVSQSPSNKVTEKGKDVELRCDPISGHTALYWYRQSLGQGLEFLIYFQGNSAPDKSGLPSDRFSAERTGGSVSTLTIQRTQQEDSAVYLCASSLVGVPPYEQYFGPGTRLTVT.

At least ten counts were recorded for this clonotype. The J gene is TRBJ2-5, the V gene TRBV14, with D unclear. The germline V and J ends were trimmed by 2 bases and 7 bases, with 23 bases remaining between them. This CDR3 is built from 17 residues. Looked up from germline, CDR1 is SGHDN and CDR2 is FVKESK. CDR3 nucleotides: TGTGCCAGCAGCCAACTATCGCTAGGCGCTGCGACGGTGACCCAGTACTTC. Protein product: CASSQLSLGAATVTQYF.

This clonotype has ten or more counts. V is TRBV2 and J is TRBJ1-3, with no clear D. The V and J ends lost 7 bases and 0 bases respectively, with 13 bases between them. This CDR3 spans 15 amino acids. Germline assignment: CDR1 SNHLY and CDR2 FYNNEI. CDR3 sequence (DNA): TGTGCCAGCAAATGGGGTCCAAGCTCTGGAAACACCATATATTTT. Residues: CASKWGPSSGNTIYF.

This sequence joins TRBV4-2 and TRBJ2-7; TRBD1 agrees at 7 bases. CDR1 and CDR2 from the germline V gene are LGHNA and YNFKEQ. With V trimmed by 3 bases and J by 1 base, 3 bases remained unmatched. The CDR3 length is 14 residues. Here the CDR3 DNA reads TGTGCCAGCAGCCACGGGACAGTGTCCTACGAGCAGTACTTC. This gives the protein CASSHGTVSYEQYF.

The count of this clonotype is one. The V and J genes are TRBV30 and TRBJ1-5, with D perhaps TRBD1 (6 bases). The CDR3 has 16 residues. Trimming shortened V by 0 bases and J by 4 bases, and 16 bases separated the two germline ends. Germline CDR1 is GTSNPN and CDR2 is SVGIG (reference sequence). The CDR3 coding sequence is TGTGCCTGGAGTGTAGGGGGGGGGATTGGAAATCAGCCCCAGCATTTT. This gives the protein CAWSVGGGIGNQPQHF.

This clonotype showed up many times. CDR3 in amino acids: CSASVRENYGYTF. DNA for the CDR3: TGCAGTGCTTCCGTCCGGGAGAACTATGGCTACACCTTC. The gene calls are TRBV20-1 and TRBJ1-2, with no clear D. The V and J ends lost 5 bases and 2 bases respectively, with 12 bases between them. The CDR3 spans 13 residues. The germline V gene encodes CDR1 DFQATT and CDR2 SNEGSKA (reference sequence).

This chain connects TRBV6-1 to TRBJ2-7, with 9 bases that match TRBD1. In germline, CDR1 is MNHNS, CDR2 SASEGT. This CDR3 has 14 amino acids. V trimming: 5 bases; J trimming: 3 bases; junction bases outside the gene matches: 5. The CDR3 sequence is CASSMGQGDYEQYF. DNA of the CDR3: TGTGCCAGCAGTATGGGACAGGGTGACTACGAGCAGTACTTC.

The V call is TRBV12-3 or TRBV12-4, the J call TRBJ2-7; 8 bases are shared with TRBD1. V lost 6 bases, J lost 1 base, and 5 bases stayed unmatched. The CDR3 has 14 amino acids. CDR3 protein: CASSRGTGSYEQYF. CDR3 in DNA: TGTGCCAGCAGCCGCGGGACAGGTTCCTACGAGCAGTACTTC.

The V gene is TRBV20-1, the J gene TRBJ2-5, with no clear D. V gave up 8 bases and J gave up 1 base, with 17 bases separating them. The CDR3 runs to 14 residues. The V gene's germline CDR1 is DFQATT and CDR2 SNEGSKA (reference sequence). The chain's CDR3 is CSFWMDGGQETQYF. DNA for the CDR3: TGCAGTTTTTGGATGGATGGCGGCCAAGAGACCCAGTACTTC.

Many counts were recorded for this clonotype. V is TRBV19 and J is TRBJ1-5; 10 bases agree with TRBD1. The V gene's germline CDR1 is LNHDA and CDR2 SQIVND (reference sequence). Trimming at V came to 10 bases and at J to 2 bases, leaving 14 bases not matched to a gene. The CDR3 has 17 amino acids. This chain's CDR3 is CATQTTGGASGNQPQHF. The CDR3 DNA reads TGTGCCACCCAAACGACAGGGGGCGCGTCGGGCAATCAGCCCCAGCATTTT.

This chain links TRBV12-5 with TRBJ2-7; D is perhaps TRBD1 or TRBD2 (5 bases each). Germline assignment: CDR1 LGHNT and CDR2 FRNRAP. This CDR3 comprises 14 residues. Trimming removed 5 bases from V and 1 base from J, with 12 bases in between. CDR3 sequence (DNA): TGTGCTAGTGGTAGATGGGACGGATCCTACGAGCAGTACTTC. Amino acids: CASGRWDGSYEQYF. Complete variable domain (other parts from reference TRBV12-5 and TRBJ2-7): DARVTQTPRHKVTEMGQEVTMRCQPILGHNTVFWYRQTMMQGLELLAYFRNRAPLDDSGMPKDRFSAEMPDATLATLKIQPSEPRDSAVYFCASGRWDGSYEQYFGPGTRLTVT.

This clonotype was recorded a few times. V is TRBV6-2 or TRBV6-3 and J is TRBJ2-7; TRBD2 matches at 11 bases. Germline CDR1 is MNHEY and CDR2 is SVGEGT. With V trimmed by 2 bases and J by 4 bases, 10 bases remained unmatched. The CDR3 length is 17 residues. CDR3 coding DNA: TGTGCCAGCAGTTACGTCGGTAGACTAGCGGGAAGGTACGAGCAGTACTTC. Translation gives CASSYVGRLAGRYEQYF.

At least ten counts were recorded for this clonotype. The genes are TRBV29-1 and TRBJ1-5, with D uncertain. The CDR3 sequence is 13 residues long. The germline V gene has CDR1 SQVTM and CDR2 ANQGSEA. Trimming removed 4 bases at V and 2 bases at J, with 9 bases between. CDR3 DNA sequence: TGCAGCGTTGGTGGGGTGGGCAATCAGCCCCAGCATTTT. Amino acid sequence: CSVGGVGNQPQHF.

This clonotype came up many times. The V gene is TRBV28, the J gene TRBJ1-5; no firm D call. CDR1 MDHEN and CDR2 SYDVKM come from the germline V gene. The CDR3 runs to 16 residues. The V and J ends lost 7 bases and 1 base respectively, with 17 bases between them. Written as DNA, the CDR3 is TGTGCCAGCAATCCACTCAGTAGAGGGAGCAATCAGCCCCAGCATTTT. Protein product: CASNPLSRGSNQPQHF. The full variable domain, completed using reference TRBV28 and TRBJ1-5, is DVKVTQSSRYLVKRTGEKVFLECVQDMDHENMFWYRQDPGLGLRLIYFSYDVKMKEKGDIPEGYSVSREKKERFSLILESASTNQTSMYLCASNPLSRGSNQPQHFGDGTRLSIL.